Below, 9 T cell receptor beta chains from the same sample are listed, as sequenced in a study of human T cells and chemical hapten exposure. In TCRdb, the RACE reads were re-called with MiXCR into one record per CDR3 protein. The sample gives about 300,000 distinct CDR3 sequences, around 5.5% of which show up once; about 7.7% is in the top ten. The time point is: pre-sensitization, week 0. Treatment specified: therapeutic diphenylcyclopropenone sensitization with weekly scalp DPC. This specimen consisted of whole blood, obtained in connection with sensitization to the hapten diphenylcyclopropenone (DPC). The receptors were gathered from a young woman with alopecia areata. Some clones in this sample may be carry-over from other donors' samples.

Many counts were recorded for this clonotype. The chain recombines TRBV12-3 or TRBV12-4 with TRBJ1-4; D is unresolved. Trimming cost V 2 bases and J 6 bases, with 10 bases left between them. The CDR3 runs to 14 residues. The CDR3 here is CASSLSAVHEKLFF. The CDR3 DNA follows: TGTGCCAGCAGTTTATCGGCAGTGCATGAAAAACTGTTTTTT.

The V and J genes are TRBV28 and TRBJ1-5, with TRBD1 identical over 9 bases. The CDR3 is 19 amino acids. The V and J ends lost 2 bases and 6 bases, in that order; junction bases with no gene match: 17. Per germline, CDR1 MDHEN and CDR2 SYDVKM. The CDR3 region is CASSLTRDRALRTPQPQHF. CDR3 DNA: TGTGCCAGCAGTTTAACGCGGGACAGGGCTCTCAGAACTCCTCAGCCCCAGCATTTT.

The J gene is TRBJ2-7, the V gene TRBV12-3 or TRBV12-4; no clear D. The CDR3 is made up of 13 amino acids. V lost 3 bases and J 5 bases, leaving 11 bases between the germline ends. CDR3 residues: CASSLNPANEQYF. CDR3 sequence (DNA): TGTGCCAGCAGTTTGAATCCCGCCAACGAGCAGTACTTC.

This clonotype was recorded at least ten times. The chain carries TRBV7-6 and TRBJ1-2; a possible D gene is TRBD1 (5 bases). The CDR3 covers 15 residues. V gave up 1 base and J gave up 3 bases, with 12 bases separating them. Germline loops: CDR1 SGHVS, CDR2 FNYEAQ. The CDR3 region is CASSLGVGAHYGYTF. In DNA form, the CDR3 reads TGTGCCAGCAGCTTAGGCGTAGGGGCCCACTATGGCTACACCTTC.

This chain links TRBV7-8 with TRBJ1-1; D not resolved. CDR3 size: 11 residues. V gave up 5 bases and J gave up 6 bases, with 7 bases separating them. The V gene's germline CDR1 is SGHVS and CDR2 FQNEAQ. The CDR3 DNA follows: TGTGCCAGCAGCCGCCGGCCTGAAGCTTTCTTT. This translates into CASSRRPEAFF.

The chain carries TRBV3-1 and TRBJ2-3, with TRBD2 matching 15 bases. V lost 4 bases to trimming and J lost 6 bases; unmatched junction nucleotides: 14. CDR3 length equals 19 residues. The germline gives CDR1 LGHDT, CDR2 YNNKEL (reference sequence). The CDR3 DNA follows: TGTGCCAGCAGCCCAGTACTTATCGGACTAGCGGGGGGGCAGGATACGCAGTATTTT. It translates to CASSPVLIGLAGGQDTQYF.

This clonotype occurred many times. V gene TRBV6-5 combines with J gene TRBJ2-1, with D tentatively TRBD1 or TRBD2 (5 bases each). The V and J ends lost 5 bases and 1 base respectively, with 12 bases between them. Per the germline V gene, CDR1 is MNHEY and CDR2 is SVGAGI. The CDR3 runs 15 residues. The CDR3 spells CASSRERGSYNEQFF. In DNA, the CDR3 is TGTGCCAGCAGTCGTGAGAGGGGTTCCTACAATGAGCAGTTCTTC.

In its sample, this clonotype was seen many times. This rearrangement joins TRBV7-9 to TRBJ1-6; D is unresolved. This CDR3 spans 15 amino acids. V lost 6 bases and J 10 bases, leaving 19 bases between the germline ends. Per the germline V gene, CDR1 is SEHNR and CDR2 is FQNEAQ (reference sequence). This CDR3 reads CASRHTVRPESPLHF. The CDR3 region has the DNA TGTGCCAGCAGACACACGGTCAGGCCGGAATCACCCCTCCACTTT.

This clonotype was counted only a few times. The chain links TRBV18 to TRBJ2-2; 7 bases are a match to TRBD2. CDR1 and CDR2 (germline): KGHSH, LQKENI. This CDR3 spans 16 amino acids. V was pared by 3 bases and J by 3 bases, with 7 bases of the junction left unmatched. CDR3 sequence (DNA): TGTGCCAGCTCACCGGCAGGACTAGGGTACACCGGGGAGCTGTTTTTT. Its protein is CASSPAGLGYTGELFF. The whole variable domain, remainder taken from reference TRBV18 and TRBJ2-2, is NAGVMQNPRHLVRRRGQEARLRCSPMKGHSHVYWYRQLPEEGLKFMVYLQKENIIDESGMPKERFSAEFPKEGPSILRIQQVVRGDSAAYFCASSPAGLGYTGELFFGEGSRLTVL.